What follows describes a single TCR beta chain. These data belong to a study of blood T cell dynamics during melanoma immunotherapy. The CDR3 contains 13 residues. Per germline, CDR1 MNHEY and CDR2 SMNVEV (reference sequence). Trimming cost V 3 bases and J 10 bases, with 10 bases left between them. Profiled with immunoSEQ multiplex PCR; TCRdb holds only in-frame clones, not every one. The repertoire has about 5,800 clones, 87% of them found once; the top ten carry about 3.5%. Time point indicated: pre-treatment baseline. Disease control meant complete response, partial response or stable disease at 12 weeks.

This clonotype was obtained from a human donor with melanoma. The chain has TRBV27 and TRBJ1-6; no clear D. The specimen was blood, collected from a patient treated with checkpoint blockade. CDR3 coding DNA: TGTGCCAGCAGTTTTGGTCCGTACTCACCCCTCCACTTT. Translated: CASSFGPYSPLHF.